These 17 T cell receptor beta chains were all obtained from the same sample, sequenced in a study of cytomegalovirus exposure and HLA in healthy donors. The PCR employed 60 Vbeta primers together with 13 Jbeta primers. Sequencing used immunoSEQ multiplex PCR; TCRdb keeps in-frame clones, though not all of them. The sample yields around 210,000 clones, about 81% seen once. The sequenced sample consisted of PBMCs. The receptors here all came from a woman aged 40 to 49 in good health and CMV-seronegative.

J is TRBJ2-5 and V is TRBV5-1; TRBD1 matches 8 bases. Germline CDR1 reads SGHRS; CDR2 reads YFSETQ. This CDR3 is 15 amino acids long. The junction had 8 bases not matched to a gene; V was cut back by 3 bases and J by 4 bases. The DNA of the CDR3 is TGCGCCAGCAGCTACGGACAGGGAATCGGAGAGACCCAGTACTTC. Translated: CASSYGQGIGETQYF.

The chain links TRBV10-3 to TRBJ2-2; TRBD2 aligns across 9 bases. The length of the CDR3 is 15 residues. Germline V CDR1 and CDR2: ENHRY, SYGVKD. The V gene end was trimmed by 9 bases and the J gene end by 5 bases; junction bases not matched to a gene: 10. CDR3: CAIAAGGPRTGELFF. In DNA form, the CDR3 reads TGTGCCATAGCCGCGGGAGGGCCGAGAACCGGGGAGCTGTTTTTT.

The chain carries TRBV5-6 and TRBJ1-2, with 7 nucleotides matching TRBD1. This CDR3 is 16 amino acids long. J gave up 0 bases and V 2 bases, and 7 bases lay outside the gene matches. The germline V gene encodes CDR1 SGHDT and CDR2 YYEEEE. CDR3 region: CASSLGTVQANYGYTF. DNA of the CDR3: TGTGCCAGCAGCTTAGGGACAGTCCAAGCTAACTATGGCTACACCTTC.

This clone was seen a single time. The V gene is TRBV7-9, the J gene TRBJ2-7, with a weak D call TRBD1 (5 bases). V gave up 5 bases and J gave up 5 bases, with 13 bases separating them. From germline, CDR1 is SEHNR and CDR2 FQNEAQ (reference sequence). The CDR3 consists of 13 residues. CDR3 sequence reads: CASSRQFRDEQYF. CDR3 coding DNA: TGTGCCAGCAGCCGACAGTTTCGGGACGAGCAGTACTTC.

This rearrangement joins TRBV7-9 to TRBJ1-2; 9 nucleotides match TRBD1. CDR1 and CDR2 from the germline V gene are SEHNR and FQNEAQ (reference sequence). The V gene end was trimmed by 5 bases and the J gene end by 4 bases; junction bases not matched to a gene: 11. CDR3 size: 16 residues. For the CDR3, the DNA is TGTGCCAGCAGCCCAGTTGGGACAGGGATTGTCTATGGCTACACCTTC. It translates to CASSPVGTGIVYGYTF.

The chain links TRBV10-2 to TRBJ2-5, with 8 bases lining up with TRBD2. The V and J ends lost 6 bases and 2 bases, in that order; junction bases with no gene match: 11. Germline loops: CDR1 WSHSY, CDR2 SAAADI. The CDR3 spans 16 residues. The CDR3, as DNA: TGCGCCAGCAGCAAAGAGCTAGCGGGCCCACAAGAGACCCAGTACTTC. Translated, it gives CASSKELAGPQETQYF.

For the CDR3, the DNA is TGTGCCTGGAGTGAAGAGACAGGGACCTATGGCTACACCTTC. As protein: CAWSEETGTYGYTF. The chain is built from TRBV30 and TRBJ1-2, with 7 bases matching TRBD1. Germline-derived CDR1 and CDR2 are GTSNPN and SVGIG (reference sequence). V lost 1 base to trimming and J lost 4 bases; unmatched junction nucleotides: 6. The CDR3 runs to 14 residues. Together with reference TRBV30 and TRBJ1-2, the CDR3 gives the full variable domain: SQTIHQWPATLVQPVGSPLSLECTVEGTSNPNLYWYRQAAGRGLQLLFYSVGIGQISSEVPQNLSASRPQDRQFILSSKKLLLSDSGFYLCAWSEETGTYGYTFGSGTRLTVV.

This clone has just one count. This sequence joins TRBV6-5 and TRBJ2-7; TRBD2 matches at 7 bases. The CDR3 consists of 14 residues. Trimming at V came to 7 bases and at J to 5 bases, leaving 11 bases not matched to a gene. CDR1 MNHEY and CDR2 SVGAGI come from the germline V gene. CDR3 DNA: TGTGCCAGCACCGGGGGAGGGAGGGCTAACGAGCAGTACTTC. Its translation: CASTGGGRANEQYF.

V and J are TRBV6-5 and TRBJ1-1; D is perhaps TRBD1 (6 bases). Germline assignment: CDR1 MNHEY and CDR2 SVGAGI. Trimming removed 6 bases from V and 5 bases from J, with 13 bases in between. The CDR3 spans 13 residues. The CDR3 is CASRTFRGTEAFF. CDR3 bases: TGTGCCAGCAGGACGTTCAGGGGTACTGAAGCTTTCTTT.

The V gene is TRBV6-6, the J gene TRBJ2-1; tentatively, D is TRBD1 (5 bases). Trimming removed 8 bases at V and 12 bases at J, with 20 bases between. The CDR3 totals 13 residues. Germline lookup yields CDR1 MNHNY and CDR2 SVGAGI (reference sequence). The CDR3 loop reads CASGAERTSGQFF. In nucleotides, the CDR3 is TGTGCCAGCGGGGCCGAGCGCACGTCGGGGCAGTTCTTC.

This rearrangement joins TRBV7-2 to TRBJ2-1; 11 bases fit TRBD2. Germline assignment: CDR1 SGHTA and CDR2 FQGNSA. The trim removed 2 bases at V and 4 bases at J, leaving 10 bases unmatched. The length of the CDR3 is 18 residues. As DNA, the CDR3 is TGTGCCAGCAGCTTATCCGCCCGACTAGCGGGAAGATACAATGAGCAGTTCTTC. Its translation is CASSLSARLAGRYNEQFF.

This sequence joins TRBV5-1 and TRBJ2-2, with D perhaps TRBD1 (5 bases). Germline CDR1 and CDR2: SGHRS and YFSETQ. The CDR3 consists of 16 residues. V lost 3 bases and J 4 bases, leaving 16 bases between the germline ends. The CDR3 nucleotides read TGCGCCAGCAGCTCATCCGGCAGGGTCGGCACCGGGGAGCTGTTTTTT. Its translation is CASSSSGRVGTGELFF.

The V and J genes are TRBV7-3 and TRBJ2-5; D not certain. The germline V and J ends were trimmed by 4 bases and 3 bases, with 9 bases remaining between them. This CDR3 spans 13 amino acids. Germline V lookup: CDR1 SGHTA, CDR2 FQGTGA. The CDR3 protein is CASSSHPKETQYF. The CDR3 DNA follows: TGTGCCAGCAGCTCACACCCGAAAGAGACCCAGTACTTC. Full variable domain (outside the CDR3, taken from reference TRBV7-3 and TRBJ2-5): GAGVSQTPSNKVTEKGKYVELRCDPISGHTALYWYRQSLGQGPEFLIYFQGTGAADDSGLPNDRFFAVRPEGSVSTLKIQRTERGDSAVYLCASSSHPKETQYFGPGTRLLVL.

To note about this clone: This same CDR3 is encoded by further DNA sequences in the sample. The rearrangement joins TRBV30 to TRBJ2-7, with D possibly being TRBD2 (6 bases). Germline V gives CDR1 GTSNPN, CDR2 SVGIG (reference sequence). V lost 0 bases and J lost 0, with 9 bases in between. There are 14 residues in the CDR3. CDR3 sequence: CAWSVGGSSYEQYF. CDR3 in DNA: TGTGCCTGGAGTGTTGGGGGGAGCTCCTACGAGCAGTACTTC.

The chain uses TRBV7-9 and TRBJ2-4, with D possibly matching TRBD1 (6 bases). CDR3 length equals 13 residues. Trimming took off 5 bases at V and 6 bases at J, with 11 bases between the two ends. Germline assignment: CDR1 SEHNR and CDR2 FQNEAQ (reference sequence). The CDR3 sequence: CASSPQQGNIQYF. In DNA, the CDR3 is TGTGCCAGCAGCCCCCAACAGGGAAACATTCAGTACTTC. Full variable domain (rest looked up from reference TRBV7-9 and TRBJ2-4): DTGVSQNPRHKITKRGQNVTFRCDPISEHNRLYWYRQTLGQGPEFLTYFQNEAQLEKSRLLSDRFSAERPKGSFSTLEIQRTEQGDSAMYLCASSPQQGNIQYFGAGTRLSVL.

V is TRBV11-2 and J is TRBJ1-5; TRBD1 matches at 9 bases. Germline CDR1 SGHAT, CDR2 FQNNGV. The CDR3 is 15 residues long. Trimming cost V 5 bases and J 4 bases; bases outside gene matches: 6. CDR3 in amino acids: CASSLSGTGNQPQHF. The CDR3 DNA sequence: TGTGCCAGCAGCCTCTCCGGGACAGGGAATCAGCCCCAGCATTTT.

The chain couples TRBV30 to TRBJ2-1; D ambiguous. V was pared by 5 bases and J by 0 bases, with 14 bases between. The CDR3 extends over 15 amino acids. The germline V gene encodes CDR1 GTSNPN and CDR2 SVGIG (reference sequence). Written as DNA, the CDR3 is TGTGCCTGGGACTCGGTTTTGAGCTCCTACAATGAGCAGTTCTTC. This translates into CAWDSVLSSYNEQFF.